This paragraph covers one TCR beta chain sequence. As yet, its antigen is unknown. Trimming left V 2 bases short and J 7 bases short, with 12 bases between. From germline, CDR1 is MNHEY and CDR2 SVGAGI. This CDR3 has 15 residues. This record belongs to a study of cytomegalovirus exposure and HLA in healthy donors. Study outcomes and limitations: Later examination showed HLA-associated TCR beta chains had greater clonal expansion than equally common others. According to a later analysis, donors in an Asian-associated ancestry cluster reportedly had fewer N-insertions than the roughly 640-donor mean. For TCR beta chains, V- and J-gene trimming was later linked to a missense DCLRE1C variant. For cytomegalovirus status, the classifier reportedly gave diagnoses with high specificity and sensitivity.

The study ran its PCR with 60 Vbeta and 13 Jbeta primers. Profiled with immunoSEQ multiplex PCR; TCRdb holds only in-frame clones, not every one. Of under 200,000 clones in the sample, around four fifths were seen once. The sample was PBMCs. The rearrangement links TRBV6-5 to TRBJ1-6, with D uncertain. The origin of this receptor is a young man in good health and CMV-seronegative. CDR3 nucleotide sequence: TGTGCCAGCAGTTACGCGCAGGCCGCCAATTCACCCCTCCACTTT. Translated: CASSYAQAANSPLHF.